This T cell receptor (beta chain) was identified during a study of Ad26.COV2.S vaccination and SARS-CoV-2 variants. The V and J ends lost 0 bases and 1 base, in that order; junction bases with no gene match: 8. Germline values: CDR1 SGDLS, CDR2 YYNGEE. This CDR3 contains 17 residues. Libraries were prepared by immunoSEQ multiplex PCR; TCRdb keeps only in-frame clonotypes and omits some of them. The data show 350,000 to 500,000 clones, 90% seen once. Treatment: roughly 20 received Ad26.COV2.S at low or high dose, single or two shots; 5 received placebo; per-sample allocation not given. The samples date from day 63 after the first vaccine or placebo injection. Whole-study results and caveats: After vaccination, reports described spike-specific CD8+ and CD4+ T cell responses as showing substantial breadth.

About this clone itself: The target antigen is unknown.

The input for sequencing was peripheral blood, taken in a trial of Ad26.COV2.S vaccine versus placebo. The clonotype was recovered from a person aged 18 to 59 who received the Ad26.COV2.S COVID-19 vaccine or a placebo. The J gene is TRBJ2-5, the V gene TRBV9; 8 bases are shared with TRBD2. The CDR3, as DNA: TGTGCCAGCAGCGTAGGGCGAGCGGGAGCGGTCCAAGAGACCCAGTACTTC. It codes for CASSVGRAGAVQETQYF.